This passage covers 22 T cell receptor beta chains from one sample sequenced in a study of OX40 agonist ivuxolimab in advanced cancers. Libraries were constructed by the immunoSEQ multiplex PCR assay. TCRdb limited this immuneACCESS table to in-frame rearrangements with V and J called. A share of clones is missing; checked studies link under half to unresolved V genes, and the rest is unexplained. The sample table records approximately 18,000 clones; roughly nine tenths of these occur just once. The top ten hold about 17% of the sample. Sequencing was performed on CD4+ or CD8+ T cells sorted from blood, taken in a trial of the OX40 agonist ivuxolimab. These receptors were obtained from an adult with an advanced solid tumor such as melanoma, head and neck, liver or kidney cancer.

The chain couples TRBV5-6 to TRBJ1-1, with 7 bases that match TRBD1. Germline V CDR1 and CDR2: SGHDT, YYEEEE. With 6 bases clipped from V and 3 bases from J, the junction kept 8 bases outside the gene matches. The CDR3 consists of 14 residues. CDR3 residues: CASTGQATYTEAFF. The CDR3, as DNA: TGTGCCAGCACTGGACAGGCAACCTACACTGAAGCTTTCTTT.

The chain employs TRBV19 and TRBJ2-2; D might be TRBD2 (6 bases). Trimming took off 5 bases at V and 3 bases at J, with 16 bases between the two ends. This CDR3 region has 16 residues. Germline V gene data show CDR1 as LNHDA and CDR2 as SQIVND (reference sequence). Here the CDR3 reads CASSYIGGADTGELFF. Written as DNA, the CDR3 is TGTGCCAGTAGTTACATTGGAGGGGCTGACACCGGGGAGCTGTTTTTT.

This clone was seen once. This chain uses TRBV2 with TRBJ1-2; D is unclear. Trimming cost V 1 base and J 5 bases, with 8 bases left between them. This CDR3 region has 13 residues. From germline, CDR1 is SNHLY and CDR2 FYNNEI. This chain's CDR3 is CASSEDGEYGYTF. CDR3 sequence (DNA): TGTGCCAGCAGTGAAGATGGTGAATATGGCTACACCTTC.

The genes are TRBV7-3 and TRBJ1-1; maybe TRBD1 (5 bases). With 2 bases removed from V and 1 base from J, the gap between germline ends came to 11 bases. Looked up from germline, CDR1 is SGHTA and CDR2 is FQGTGA. CDR3 length equals 15 residues. In DNA form, the CDR3 reads TGTGCCAGCAGCTTATTCCCAGGGAAGAACACTGAAGCTTTCTTT. Its translation: CASSLFPGKNTEAFF.

V usage is TRBV19 and J usage is TRBJ2-7, with no clear D. V lost 4 bases to trimming and J lost 3 bases, with 7 bases between them. This CDR3 is built from 12 residues. Per germline, CDR1 LNHDA and CDR2 SQIVND (reference sequence). CDR3 nucleotides: TGTGCCAGTAGTACTGGCCTCTACGAGCAGTACTTC. Its protein is CASSTGLYEQYF.

V and J are TRBV19 and TRBJ1-5; possible D gene TRBD1, 6 bases. The CDR3 runs 14 residues. CDR1 and CDR2 from the germline V gene are LNHDA and SQIVND (reference sequence). V was cut by 0 bases and J by 7 bases, with 10 bases left in between. The CDR3 loop is CASSIDDRWQPQHF. CDR3 in DNA: TGTGCCAGTAGTATAGACGACAGGTGGCAGCCCCAGCATTTT. Combining the CDR3 with reference TRBV19 and TRBJ1-5 gives the whole variable domain DGGITQSPKYLFRKEGQNVTLSCEQNLNHDAMYWYRQDPGQGLRLIYYSQIVNDFQKGDIAEGYSVSREKKESFPLTVTSAQKNPTAFYLCASSIDDRWQPQHFGDGTRLSIL.

This clone has just a few counts. The chain joins TRBV5-4 to TRBJ2-1; 12 nucleotides align to TRBD2. V lost 1 base to trimming and J lost 9 bases; unmatched junction nucleotides: 5. Germline CDR1 is SGHNT and CDR2 is YYREEE (reference sequence). The CDR3 has 15 residues. This CDR3 reads CASSLLAGGAFEQFF. The CDR3 DNA follows: TGTGCCAGCAGCTTGCTAGCGGGGGGGGCCTTTGAGCAGTTCTTC.

J is TRBJ1-1 and V is TRBV6-5; TRBD1 matches at 9 bases. The CDR3 has 15 amino acids. Germline CDR1 is MNHEY and CDR2 is SVGAGI. The V gene end was trimmed by 0 bases and the J gene end by 9 bases; junction bases not matched to a gene: 8. The CDR3 sequence is CASSYSKGQGLKAFF. CDR3 sequence (DNA): TGTGCCAGCAGTTACTCGAAAGGACAGGGGTTGAAAGCTTTCTTT.

V usage is TRBV30 and J usage is TRBJ2-5; the D gene could be TRBD1 or TRBD2 (5 bases each). TRBJ2-7 matches the DNA end more closely, so the J call is doubtful. This CDR3 region has 15 residues. Germline V gives CDR1 GTSNPN, CDR2 SVGIG (reference sequence). CDR3 in amino acids: CAWSVFGGVAYEQYF. The CDR3 DNA reads TGTGCCTGGAGTGTTTTTGGGGGAGTGGCCTACGAGCAGTACTTC.

The table lists this clone with a count of one. The chain couples TRBV7-2 to TRBJ1-5; 7 bases are a match to TRBD1. This CDR3 spans 14 amino acids. Germline loops: CDR1 SGHTA, CDR2 FQGNSA. Unmatched junction bases numbered 4, after V lost 5 bases and J lost 3 bases. CDR3 bases: TGTGCCAGCAGCCCGACAGGGAACAATCAGCCCCAGCATTTT. Its translation: CASSPTGNNQPQHF.

J is TRBJ2-7 and V is TRBV10-3, with TRBD1 identical over 8 bases. The V segment lost 2 bases and the J segment 3 bases; nucleotides outside the gene matches: 6. CDR1 and CDR2 (germline): ENHRY, SYGVKD. The CDR3 length is 15 residues. The CDR3 nucleotides are TGTGCCATCAGTGAGCCCGGACAGGGTTTCTACGAGCAGTACTTC. This encodes CAISEPGQGFYEQYF.

The gene calls are TRBV4-1 and TRBJ2-7; 10 bases line up with TRBD2. Looked up from germline, CDR1 is MGHRA and CDR2 is YSYEKL. The CDR3 covers 18 residues. The trim removed 3 bases at V and 2 bases at J, leaving 13 bases unmatched. This chain's CDR3 is CASSHPPSGSIRAYEQYF. The CDR3 DNA is TGCGCCAGCAGCCATCCTCCTAGCGGGAGTATTAGGGCCTACGAGCAGTACTTC.

This sequence joins TRBV12-5 and TRBJ2-1; TRBD2 agrees at 12 bases. The CDR3 has 17 amino acids. Germline loops: CDR1 LGHNT, CDR2 FRNRAP. Trimming cost V 2 bases and J 0 bases; bases outside gene matches: 2. The CDR3 loop is CASGLTSGGSSYNEQFF. The CDR3 bases are TGTGCTAGTGGTTTGACTAGCGGGGGGAGCTCCTACAATGAGCAGTTCTTC.

J is TRBJ1-6 and V is TRBV7-6; D gene uncertain. V lost 1 base and J 5 bases, leaving 9 bases between the germline ends. The germline CDR1 and CDR2 sequences are SGHVS and FNYEAQ. The CDR3 extends over 15 amino acids. The CDR3, as DNA: TGTGCCAGCAGCTTAGTCTTCGGGGATAATTCACCCCTCCACTTT. Amino acid sequence: CASSLVFGDNSPLHF. Together with reference TRBV7-6 and TRBJ1-6, the CDR3 gives the full variable domain: GAGVSQSPRYKVTKRGQDVALRCDPISGHVSLYWYRQALGQGPEFLTYFNYEAQQDKSGLPNDRFSAERPEGSISTLTIQRTEQRDSAMYRCASSLVFGDNSPLHFGNGTRLTVT.

This clone was detected once. J is TRBJ2-7 and V is TRBV19, with 11 nucleotides matching TRBD2. This CDR3 has 13 amino acids. The J segment lost 5 bases and the V segment lost 5 bases, leaving 2 bases of the junction unmatched. The V gene's germline CDR1 is LNHDA and CDR2 SQIVND (reference sequence). The CDR3, as DNA: TGTGCCAGTAGTTTGGGACTAGCGGACGAGCAGTACTTC. This codes for CASSLGLADEQYF.

V is TRBV11-2 and J is TRBJ2-2, with TRBD1 matching over 7 bases. CDR1 and CDR2 (germline): SGHAT, FQNNGV. The CDR3 is made up of 16 amino acids. V trimming: 5 bases; J trimming: 4 bases; junction bases outside the gene matches: 10. The CDR3 DNA follows: TGTGCCAGCAGCCGGAGACAGGGAAGGGCCACCGGGGAGCTGTTTTTT. This encodes CASSRRQGRATGELFF.

The rearrangement uses TRBV5-6 and TRBJ1-4; no firm D call. V dropped 0 bases and J dropped 7 bases, with 7 bases sitting between them. In germline, CDR1 is SGHDT, CDR2 YYEEEE. This CDR3 is 13 amino acids long. The CDR3 DNA is TGTGCCAGCAGCTTGGTTAGGGTTGAAAAACTGTTTTTT. Translating gives CASSLVRVEKLFF.

This chain connects TRBV6-5 to TRBJ1-4, with D hard to call. CDR1 and CDR2 (germline): MNHEY, SVGAGI. The CDR3 spans 10 residues. V was clipped by 8 bases and J by 7 bases, with 5 bases between them. The CDR3 protein is CASSGEKLFF. The CDR3 coding sequence is TGTGCCAGCTCGGGTGAAAAACTGTTTTTT.

This chain connects TRBV7-8 to TRBJ2-2, with 12 bases lining up with TRBD2. In germline, CDR1 is SGHVS, CDR2 FQNEAQ. This CDR3 has 16 amino acids. J lost 6 bases, V lost 4 bases, and 6 bases had no gene match. CDR3 sequence: CASSSRASGGAGELFF. DNA of the CDR3: TGTGCCAGCAGCTCTAGGGCTAGCGGGGGGGCCGGGGAGCTGTTTTTT.

The chain couples TRBV10-3 to TRBJ2-3, with D possibly matching TRBD1 (6 bases). V lost 10 bases, J lost 3 bases, and 17 bases lay in between. The length of the CDR3 is 14 residues. The germline V gene encodes CDR1 ENHRY and CDR2 SYGVKD. The CDR3 coding sequence is TGTGCCACCCACCGGGCTGGGACAACAGATACGCAGTATTTT. Residues: CATHRAGTTDTQYF.

The rearrangement uses TRBV25-1 and TRBJ2-1; 9 bases align to TRBD1. The trim removed 7 bases at V and 6 bases at J, leaving 7 bases unmatched. The CDR3 is 14 amino acids. The V gene's germline CDR1 is MGHDK and CDR2 SYGVNS. CDR3 loop: CASMGTGYANEQFF. The CDR3 DNA is TGTGCCAGCATGGGGACAGGGTACGCCAATGAGCAGTTCTTC. Drawing the rest from reference TRBV25-1 and TRBJ2-1, the complete variable domain is EADIYQTPRYLVIGTGKKITLECSQTMGHDKMYWYQQDPGMELHLIHYSYGVNSTEKGDLSSESTVSRIRTEHFPLTLESARPSHTSQYLCASMGTGYANEQFFGPGTRLTVL.

The rearrangement uses TRBV7-9 and TRBJ2-2; maybe TRBD2 (6 bases). Germline loops: CDR1 SEHNR, CDR2 FQNEAQ (reference sequence). The V gene lost 5 bases and the J gene lost 7 bases, with 14 bases spanning the gap. CDR3 length: 14 residues. Written as DNA, the CDR3 is TGTGCCAGCAGCGCAAACGGGGGACTCGGGGAGCTGTTTTTT. Residues: CASSANGGLGELFF.